The T cell receptor (beta chain) under discussion was sequenced for a study of cytomegalovirus exposure and HLA in healthy donors. Findings and limits, study-wide: A link between a missense DCLRE1C variant and TCR beta V- and J-gene trimming emerged from a later analysis. Among TCR sequences, most were rare, though some public TCRs appeared in many donors. The only immune exposure information that was available was CMV serostatus.

13 Jbeta primers and 60 Vbeta primers were used for the PCR. Produced via immunoSEQ multiplex PCR; TCRdb's table is partial and in-frame only. This table holds some 98,000 clones, roughly 86% found once. In its sample, this clone was seen a few times. Its antigen is unknown. CDR3 size: 14 residues. V lost 8 bases and J lost 3; bases outside the gene matches: 7. Germline assignment: CDR1 MNHNS and CDR2 SASEGT. The J gene is TRBJ2-7, the V gene TRBV6-1; 10 nucleotides agree with TRBD1. What was sequenced was PBMCs. The origin of this receptor is a human donor in good health. Here the CDR3 DNA reads TGTGCCAGCGGCCGGGACAGGGGCGTCTACGAGCAGTACTTC. Translating gives CASGRDRGVYEQYF.